The source of this T cell receptor (beta chain) is a study of early T cells in non-severe SARS-CoV-2 infection. Study information: Bulk RNA isolated from unsorted whole blood underwent sequencing; chains were not paired. Findings and limits, study-wide: Database matching using VDJdb favored anti-spike CD8 responses, with private and CD4 specificities left missing.

On this clonotype itself: Its matching antigen is unknown.

Individual cDNA molecules received unique molecular identifiers during library preparation. A single record per CDR3 protein comes from TCRdb applying MiXCR to the 5' RACE reads. The table has 65,000 to 95,000 distinct CDR3 sequences, roughly a sixth seen once. The V end lost 3 bases, the J end lost 2 bases, and 15 bases lay between the germline ends. The CDR3 is 15 amino acids. Germline V gene data show CDR1 as GTSNPN and CDR2 as SVGIG (reference sequence). The rearrangement links TRBV30 to TRBJ2-3, with D possibly TRBD1 on 5 matching bases. The sequence was collected from an adult who was a healthcare worker with PCR-confirmed SARS-CoV-2 infection or an uninfected control (not recorded which). The sample consisted of whole blood. The CDR3 bases are TGTGCCTGGAGGGCTGTGGGGCACGTCACAGATACGCAGTATTTT. Its translation: CAWRAVGHVTDTQYF.